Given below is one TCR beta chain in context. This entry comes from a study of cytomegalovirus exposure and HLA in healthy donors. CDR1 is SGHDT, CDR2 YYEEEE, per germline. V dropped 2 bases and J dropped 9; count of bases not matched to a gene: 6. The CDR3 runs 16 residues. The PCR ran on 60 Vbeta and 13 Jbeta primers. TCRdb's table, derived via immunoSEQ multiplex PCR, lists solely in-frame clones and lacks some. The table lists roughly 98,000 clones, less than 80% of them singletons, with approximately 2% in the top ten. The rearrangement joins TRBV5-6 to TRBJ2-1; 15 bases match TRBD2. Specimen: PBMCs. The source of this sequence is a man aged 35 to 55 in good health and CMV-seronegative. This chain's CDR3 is CASSFGTSGRLGEQFF. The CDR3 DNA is TGTGCCAGCAGCTTTGGGACTAGCGGGAGGTTGGGTGAGCAGTTCTTC.